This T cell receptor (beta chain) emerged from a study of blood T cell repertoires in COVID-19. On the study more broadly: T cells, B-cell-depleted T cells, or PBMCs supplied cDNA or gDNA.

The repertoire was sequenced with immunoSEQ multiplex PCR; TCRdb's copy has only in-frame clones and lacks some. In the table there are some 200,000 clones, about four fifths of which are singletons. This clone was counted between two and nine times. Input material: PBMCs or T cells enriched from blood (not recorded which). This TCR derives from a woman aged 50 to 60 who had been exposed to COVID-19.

The CDR3 region has the DNA TGTGCCAGCAGCCGGGATTATGAAGCTTTCTTT. It yields the protein CASSRDYEAFF. V gene TRBV7-9 combines with J gene TRBJ1-1, with D uncertain. From germline, CDR1 is SEHNR and CDR2 FQNEAQ (reference sequence). There are 11 residues in the CDR3. Trimming removed 5 bases at V and 7 bases at J, with 8 bases between.